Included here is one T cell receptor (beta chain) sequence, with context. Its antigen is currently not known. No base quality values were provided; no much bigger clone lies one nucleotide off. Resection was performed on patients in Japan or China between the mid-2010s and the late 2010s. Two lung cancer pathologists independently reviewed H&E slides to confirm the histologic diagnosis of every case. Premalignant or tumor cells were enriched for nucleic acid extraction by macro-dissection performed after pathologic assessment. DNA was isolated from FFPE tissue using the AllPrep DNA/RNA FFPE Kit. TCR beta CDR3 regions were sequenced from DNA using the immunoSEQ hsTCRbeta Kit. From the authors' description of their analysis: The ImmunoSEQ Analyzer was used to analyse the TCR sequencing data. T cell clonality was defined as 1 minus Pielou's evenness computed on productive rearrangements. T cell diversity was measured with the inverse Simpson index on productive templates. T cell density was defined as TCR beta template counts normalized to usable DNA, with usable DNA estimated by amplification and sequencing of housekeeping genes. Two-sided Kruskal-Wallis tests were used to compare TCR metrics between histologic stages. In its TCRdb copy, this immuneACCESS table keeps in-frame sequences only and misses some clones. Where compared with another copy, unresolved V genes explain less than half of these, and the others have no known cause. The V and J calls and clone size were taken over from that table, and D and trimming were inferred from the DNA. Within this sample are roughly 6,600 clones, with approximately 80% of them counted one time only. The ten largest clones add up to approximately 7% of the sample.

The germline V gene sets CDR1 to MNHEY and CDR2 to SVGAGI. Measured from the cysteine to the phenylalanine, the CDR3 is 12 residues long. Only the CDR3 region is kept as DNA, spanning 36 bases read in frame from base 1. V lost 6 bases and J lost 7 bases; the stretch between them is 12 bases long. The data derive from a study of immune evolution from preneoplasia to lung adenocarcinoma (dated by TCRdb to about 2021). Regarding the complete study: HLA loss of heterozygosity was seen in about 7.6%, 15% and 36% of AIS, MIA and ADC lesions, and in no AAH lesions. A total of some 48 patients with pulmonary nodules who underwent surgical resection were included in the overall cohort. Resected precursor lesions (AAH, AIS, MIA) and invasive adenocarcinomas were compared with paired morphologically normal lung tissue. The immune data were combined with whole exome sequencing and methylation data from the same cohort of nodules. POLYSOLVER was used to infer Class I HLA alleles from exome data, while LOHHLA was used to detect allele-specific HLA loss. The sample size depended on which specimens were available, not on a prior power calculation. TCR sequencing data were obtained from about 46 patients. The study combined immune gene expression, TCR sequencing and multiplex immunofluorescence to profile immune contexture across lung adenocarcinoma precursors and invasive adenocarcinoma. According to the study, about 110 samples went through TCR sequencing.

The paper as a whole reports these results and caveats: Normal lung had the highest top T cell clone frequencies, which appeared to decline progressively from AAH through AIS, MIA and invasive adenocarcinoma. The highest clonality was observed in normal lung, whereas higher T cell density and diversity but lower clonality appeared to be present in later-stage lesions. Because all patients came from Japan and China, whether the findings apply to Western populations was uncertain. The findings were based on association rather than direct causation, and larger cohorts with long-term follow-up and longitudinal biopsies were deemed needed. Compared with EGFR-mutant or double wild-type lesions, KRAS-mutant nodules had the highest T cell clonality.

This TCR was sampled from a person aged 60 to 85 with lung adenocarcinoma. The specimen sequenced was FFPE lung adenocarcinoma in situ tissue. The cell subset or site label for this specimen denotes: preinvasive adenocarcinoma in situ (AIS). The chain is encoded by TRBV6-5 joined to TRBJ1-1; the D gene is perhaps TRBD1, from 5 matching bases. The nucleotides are TGTGCCAGCAGACGAACAGGAGGTGAAGCTTTCTTT. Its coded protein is CASRRTGGEAFF.